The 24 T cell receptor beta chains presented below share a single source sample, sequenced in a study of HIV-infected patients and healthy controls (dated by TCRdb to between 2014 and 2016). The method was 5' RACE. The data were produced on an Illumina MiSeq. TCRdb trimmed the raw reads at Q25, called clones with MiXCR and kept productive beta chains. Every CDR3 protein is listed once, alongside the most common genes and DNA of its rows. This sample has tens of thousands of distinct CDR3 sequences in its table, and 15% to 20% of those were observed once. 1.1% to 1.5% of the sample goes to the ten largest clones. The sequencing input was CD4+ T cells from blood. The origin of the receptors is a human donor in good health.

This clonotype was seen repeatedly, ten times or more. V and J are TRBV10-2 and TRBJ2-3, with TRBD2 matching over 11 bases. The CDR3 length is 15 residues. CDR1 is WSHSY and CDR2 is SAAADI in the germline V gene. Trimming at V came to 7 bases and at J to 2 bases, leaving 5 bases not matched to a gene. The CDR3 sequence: CASKRLAGYTDTQYF. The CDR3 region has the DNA TGCGCCAGCAAAAGACTAGCGGGATACACAGATACGCAGTATTTT.

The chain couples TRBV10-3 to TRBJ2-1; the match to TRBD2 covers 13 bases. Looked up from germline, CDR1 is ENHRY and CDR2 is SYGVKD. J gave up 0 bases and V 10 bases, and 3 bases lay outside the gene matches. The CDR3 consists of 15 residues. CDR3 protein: CATRTSGSSYNEQFF. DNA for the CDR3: TGTGCCACCAGGACTAGCGGGAGCTCCTACAATGAGCAGTTCTTC.

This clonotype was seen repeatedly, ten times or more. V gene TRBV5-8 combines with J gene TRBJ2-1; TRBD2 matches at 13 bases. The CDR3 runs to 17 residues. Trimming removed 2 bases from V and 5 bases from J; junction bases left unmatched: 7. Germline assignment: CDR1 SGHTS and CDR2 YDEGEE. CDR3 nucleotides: TGTGCCAGCAGCTTCTCGGCGGGGACTAGCGGGAACAATGAGCAGTTCTTC. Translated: CASSFSAGTSGNNEQFF. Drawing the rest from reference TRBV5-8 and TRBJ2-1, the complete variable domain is EAGVTQSPTHLIKTRGQQATLRCSPISGHTSVYWYQQALGLGLQFLLWYDEGEERNRGNFPPRFSGRQFPNYSSELNVNALELEDSALYLCASSFSAGTSGNNEQFFGPGTRLTVL.

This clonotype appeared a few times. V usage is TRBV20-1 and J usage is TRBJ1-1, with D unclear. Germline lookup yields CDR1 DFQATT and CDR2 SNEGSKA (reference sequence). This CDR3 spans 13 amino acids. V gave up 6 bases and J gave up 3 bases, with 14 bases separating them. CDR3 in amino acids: CSASGVVDTEAFF. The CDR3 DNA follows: TGCAGTGCAAGCGGGGTTGTGGACACTGAAGCTTTCTTT.

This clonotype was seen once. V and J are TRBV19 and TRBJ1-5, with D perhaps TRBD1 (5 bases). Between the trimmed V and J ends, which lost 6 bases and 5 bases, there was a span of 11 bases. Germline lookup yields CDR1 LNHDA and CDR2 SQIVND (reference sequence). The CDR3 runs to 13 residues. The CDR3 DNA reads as TGTGCCAGTAGATGGGACGGATATCAGCCCCAGCATTTT. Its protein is CASRWDGYQPQHF.

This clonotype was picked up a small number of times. CDR3 DNA sequence: TGCAGTGCTAGAGCGCGACAGGGGGCGCTAGGCACTGAAGCTTTCTTT. Its protein is CSARARQGALGTEAFF. V gene TRBV20-1 combines with J gene TRBJ1-1; TRBD1 matches 10 bases. V was pared by 1 base and J by 4 bases, with 9 bases of the junction left unmatched. This CDR3 region has 16 residues. The germline V gene encodes CDR1 DFQATT and CDR2 SNEGSKA (reference sequence).

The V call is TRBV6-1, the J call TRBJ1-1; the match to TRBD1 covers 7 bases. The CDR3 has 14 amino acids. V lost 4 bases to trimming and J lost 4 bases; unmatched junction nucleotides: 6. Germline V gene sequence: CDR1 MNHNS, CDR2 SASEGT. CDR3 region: CASSADRVSTEAFF. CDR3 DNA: TGTGCCAGCAGTGCAGACAGGGTCAGCACTGAAGCTTTCTTT.

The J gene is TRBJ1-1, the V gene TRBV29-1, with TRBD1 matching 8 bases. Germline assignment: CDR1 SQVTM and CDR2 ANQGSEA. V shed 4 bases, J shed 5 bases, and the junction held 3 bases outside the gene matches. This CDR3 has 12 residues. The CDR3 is CSVVGQVTEAFF. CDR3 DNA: TGCAGCGTTGTGGGACAGGTGACTGAAGCTTTCTTT.

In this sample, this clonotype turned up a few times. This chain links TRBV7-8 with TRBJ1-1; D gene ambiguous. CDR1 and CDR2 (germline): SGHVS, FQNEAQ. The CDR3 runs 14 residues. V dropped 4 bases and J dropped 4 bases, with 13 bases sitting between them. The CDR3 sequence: CASSSDAVSTEAFF. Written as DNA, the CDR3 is TGTGCCAGCAGCTCTGATGCGGTGAGCACTGAAGCTTTCTTT.

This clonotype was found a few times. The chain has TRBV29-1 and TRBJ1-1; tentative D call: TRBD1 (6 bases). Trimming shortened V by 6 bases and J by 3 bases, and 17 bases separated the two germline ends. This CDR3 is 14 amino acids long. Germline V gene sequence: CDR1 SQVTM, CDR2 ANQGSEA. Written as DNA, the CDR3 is TGCAGCGTATATAGGCAGGGGAGGGACACTGAAGCTTTCTTT. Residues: CSVYRQGRDTEAFF. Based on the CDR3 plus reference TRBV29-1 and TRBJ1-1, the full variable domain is SAVISQKPSRDICQRGTSLTIQCQVDSQVTMMFWYRQQPGQSLTLIATANQGSEATYESGFVIDKFPISRPNLTFSTLTVSNMSPEDSSIYLCSVYRQGRDTEAFFGQGTRLTVV.

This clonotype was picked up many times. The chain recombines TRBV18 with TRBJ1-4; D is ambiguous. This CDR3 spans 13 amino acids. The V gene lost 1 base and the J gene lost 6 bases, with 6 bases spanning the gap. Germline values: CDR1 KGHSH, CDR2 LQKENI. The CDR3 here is CASSPLRDEKLFF. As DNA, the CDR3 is TGTGCCAGCTCACCACTTCGAGATGAAAAACTGTTTTTT.

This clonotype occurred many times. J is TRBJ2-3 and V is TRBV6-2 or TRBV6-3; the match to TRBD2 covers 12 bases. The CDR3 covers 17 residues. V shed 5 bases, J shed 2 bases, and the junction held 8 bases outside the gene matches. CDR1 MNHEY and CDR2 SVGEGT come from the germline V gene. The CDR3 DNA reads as TGTGCCAGCAGTCTGCCCCGGACTAGCGGGACCACAGATACGCAGTATTTT. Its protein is CASSLPRTSGTTDTQYF.

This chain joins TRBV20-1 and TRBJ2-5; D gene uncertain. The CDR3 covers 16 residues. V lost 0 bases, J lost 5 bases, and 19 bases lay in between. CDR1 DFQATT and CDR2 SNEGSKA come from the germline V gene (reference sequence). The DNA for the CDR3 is TGCAGTGCTAGAGATCCTGCCAGCCCCGTTCAGGAGACCCAGTACTTC. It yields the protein CSARDPASPVQETQYF.

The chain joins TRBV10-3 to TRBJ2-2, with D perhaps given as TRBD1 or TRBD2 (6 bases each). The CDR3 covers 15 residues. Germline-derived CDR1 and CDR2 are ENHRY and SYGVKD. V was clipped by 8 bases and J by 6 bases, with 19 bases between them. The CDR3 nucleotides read TGTGCCATCGCTCCGGGACACGGAGGGTCCGGGGAGCTGTTTTTT. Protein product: CAIAPGHGGSGELFF.

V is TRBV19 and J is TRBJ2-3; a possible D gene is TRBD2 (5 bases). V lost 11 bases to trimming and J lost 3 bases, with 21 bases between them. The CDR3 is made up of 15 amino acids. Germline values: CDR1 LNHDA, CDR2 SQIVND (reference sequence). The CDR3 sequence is CASSGSGVWTDTQYF. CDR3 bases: TGTGCCTCCAGCGGATCCGGGGTATGGACAGATACGCAGTATTTT. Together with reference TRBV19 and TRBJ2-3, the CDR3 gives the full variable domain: DGGITQSPKYLFRKEGQNVTLSCEQNLNHDAMYWYRQDPGQGLRLIYYSQIVNDFQKGDIAEGYSVSREKKESFPLTVTSAQKNPTAFYLCASSGSGVWTDTQYFGPGTRLTVL.

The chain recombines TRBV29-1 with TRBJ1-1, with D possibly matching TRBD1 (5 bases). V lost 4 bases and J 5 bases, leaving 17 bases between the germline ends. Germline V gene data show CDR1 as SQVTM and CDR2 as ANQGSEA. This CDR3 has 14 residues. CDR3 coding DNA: TGCAGCGTTGGCGATGGCAGGGCGGAAACTGAAGCTTTCTTT. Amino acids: CSVGDGRAETEAFF.

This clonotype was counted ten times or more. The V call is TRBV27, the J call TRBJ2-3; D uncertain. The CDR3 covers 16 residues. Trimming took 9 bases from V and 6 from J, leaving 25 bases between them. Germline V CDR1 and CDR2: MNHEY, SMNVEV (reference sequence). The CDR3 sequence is CARQRLHSPPTDTQYF. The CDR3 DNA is TGTGCCAGACAGCGACTCCATAGTCCCCCCACCGATACGCAGTATTTT.

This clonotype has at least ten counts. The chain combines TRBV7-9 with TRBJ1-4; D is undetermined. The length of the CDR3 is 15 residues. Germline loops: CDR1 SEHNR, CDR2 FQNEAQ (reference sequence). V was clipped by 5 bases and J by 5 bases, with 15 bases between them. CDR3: CASSREGTSNEKLFF. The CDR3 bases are TGTGCCAGCAGCAGGGAGGGAACTTCAAATGAAAAACTGTTTTTT.

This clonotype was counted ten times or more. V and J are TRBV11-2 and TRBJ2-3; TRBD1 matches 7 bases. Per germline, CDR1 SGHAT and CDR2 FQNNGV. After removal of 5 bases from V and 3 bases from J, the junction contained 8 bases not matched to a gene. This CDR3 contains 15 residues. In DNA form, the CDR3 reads TGTGCCAGCAGCGTTCGACAGGGAAAGACAGATACGCAGTATTTT. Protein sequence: CASSVRQGKTDTQYF.

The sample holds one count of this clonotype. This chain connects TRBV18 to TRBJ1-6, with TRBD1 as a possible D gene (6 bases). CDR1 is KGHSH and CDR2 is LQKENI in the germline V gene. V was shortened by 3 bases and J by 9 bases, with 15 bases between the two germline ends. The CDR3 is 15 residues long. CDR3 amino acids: CASSPETGLISPLHF. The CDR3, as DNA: TGTGCCAGCTCACCGGAAACAGGGCTAATTTCACCCCTCCACTTT.

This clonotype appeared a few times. This CDR3 reads CASSPTSETYEQYF. The CDR3 DNA follows: TGTGCCAGCTCACCGACTAGCGAAACCTACGAGCAGTACTTC. The V call is TRBV18, the J call TRBJ2-7; 8 bases are a match to TRBD2. The CDR3 length is 14 residues. CDR1 and CDR2 (germline): KGHSH, LQKENI. The junction had 3 bases not matched to a gene; V was cut back by 3 bases and J by 2 bases.

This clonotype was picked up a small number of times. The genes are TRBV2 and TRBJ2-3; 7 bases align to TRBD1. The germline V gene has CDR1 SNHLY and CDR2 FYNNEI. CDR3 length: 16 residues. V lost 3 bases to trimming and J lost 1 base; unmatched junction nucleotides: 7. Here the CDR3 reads CASSDRQGSRTDTQYF. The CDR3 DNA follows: TGTGCCAGCAGTGATCGACAGGGCTCCCGCACAGATACGCAGTATTTT. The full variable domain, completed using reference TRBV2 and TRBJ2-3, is EPEVTQTPSHQVTQMGQEVILRCVPISNHLYFYWYRQILGQKVEFLVSFYNNEISEKSEIFDDQFSVERPDGSNFTLKIRSTKLEDSAMYFCASSDRQGSRTDTQYFGPGTRLTVL.

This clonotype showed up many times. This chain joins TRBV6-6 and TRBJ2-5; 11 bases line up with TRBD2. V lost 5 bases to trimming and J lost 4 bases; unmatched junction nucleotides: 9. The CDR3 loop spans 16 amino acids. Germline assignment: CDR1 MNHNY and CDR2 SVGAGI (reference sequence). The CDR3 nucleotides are TGTGCCAGCAGTCCCCGGGTAGCGGGAGGGTTAGAGACCCAGTACTTC. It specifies CASSPRVAGGLETQYF.

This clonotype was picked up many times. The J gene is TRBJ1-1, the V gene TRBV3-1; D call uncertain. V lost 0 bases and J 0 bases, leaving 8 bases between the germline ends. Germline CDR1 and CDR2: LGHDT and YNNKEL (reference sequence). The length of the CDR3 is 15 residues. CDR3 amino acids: CASSQDSLMNTEAFF. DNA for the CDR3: TGTGCCAGCAGCCAAGACAGCCTTATGAACACTGAAGCTTTCTTT.